This T cell receptor beta chain was recovered during a study of T cells in localized non-small cell lung cancer. Broader study findings: Heterogeneity remains possible, as sequencing covered one tumor region only.

On this clone itself: Its antigen is unidentified.

Data came from immunoSEQ multiplex PCR; TCRdb stores just in-frame clones and leaves some out. Altogether tens of thousands of clones are present, more than 70% being singletons, with the ten largest covering 10% to 15%. The sequence was collected from a female donor over 55 with stage III squamous cell lung carcinoma. Specimen: peripheral blood, collected before any cancer treatment.

CDR3 amino acids: CASSGEGEQFF. CDR3 DNA: TGTGCCAGCAGTGGGGAGGGTGAGCAGTTCTTC. V and J are TRBV2 and TRBJ2-1, with 7 bases identical to TRBD2. Germline V CDR1 and CDR2: SNHLY, FYNNEI. Trimming cost V 4 bases and J 9 bases; bases outside gene matches: 0. This CDR3 region has 11 residues.